These T cell receptor beta chains were read from a single sample in a study of cytotoxic CD8 clonotypes in ibrutinib-treated CLL. This table comes from immunoSEQ multiplex PCR, and its TCRdb copy is limited to in-frame clones, with some not included. The sample contains fewer than 25,000 clones, roughly 70% of which appear only once. This specimen was PBMCs, taken after 24 months of ibrutinib treatment. The receptors come from a human donor with chronic lymphocytic leukemia. The CDR3 runs from the conserved cysteine through the conserved F or W. Fields, in order: D gene, clone size, J gene, V gene, CDR3 protein, CDR3 DNA. A D gene is named only where the DNA matches it firmly. The listing skips clone size in some rows; elsewhere it reads once, few, many or a size class.

>TRBD2|NA|TRBJ2-3|TRBV11-3
CASSLGAGADTQYF
TGTGCCAGCAGCTTAGGGGCGGGGGCAGATACGCAGTATTTT
>NA|NA|TRBJ2-1|TRBV9
CASSGGSVGNEQFF
TGTGCCAGCAGCGGAGGTAGTGTCGGCAATGAGCAGTTCTTC
>NA|NA|TRBJ2-7|TRBV11-2
CASRPSGTRQYEQYF
TGTGCCAGCAGGCCCTCCGGGACAAGACAATACGAGCAGTACTTC
>NA|NA|TRBJ1-1|TRBV21-1
CASSFRGRTGGEMNTEAFF
TGTGCCAGCAGCTTCCGGGGACGGACAGGGGGGGAAATGAACACTGAAGCTTTCTTT
>NA|NA|TRBJ1-2|TRBV29-1
CSVGAQSYGYTF
TGCAGCGTGGGGGCCCAGAGCTATGGCTACACCTTC
>TRBD1|NA|TRBJ2-5|TRBV10-2
CASSSGQAKETQYF
TGCGCCAGCAGTAGTGGACAGGCGAAAGAGACCCAGTACTTC
>NA|NA|TRBJ2-7|TRBV2
CASSPSYEQYF
TGTGCCAGCAGTCCTTCCTACGAGCAGTACTTC
>NA|few|TRBJ2-7|TRBV4-1
CASSQGQAQAYEQYF
TGCGCCAGCAGCCAAGGTCAAGCGCAGGCCTACGAGCAGTACTTC
>NA|NA|TRBJ1-1|TRBV6-1
CASGWNTEAFF
TGTGCCAGCGGTTGGAACACTGAAGCTTTCTTT
>NA|few|TRBJ1-5|TRBV27
CASSLKGDDSNQPQHF
TGTGCCAGCAGTTTAAAAGGGGACGATAGCAATCAGCCCCAGCATTTT
>NA|NA|TRBJ1-1|TRBV29-1
CSVGLMNTEAFF
TGCAGCGTCGGACTGATGAACACTGAAGCTTTCTTT
>NA|NA|TRBJ1-1|TRBV7-6
CASSLLENTEAFF
TGTGCCAGCAGCTTATTGGAGAACACTGAAGCTTTCTTT
>TRBD2|NA|TRBJ2-5|TRBV19
CASRVTSGAFQETQYF
TGTGCCAGTAGGGTTACTAGCGGGGCCTTCCAAGAGACCCAGTACTTC
>NA|NA|TRBJ1-2|TRBV4-1
CASSVLQGPHGYTF
TGCGCCAGCAGCGTCTTGCAGGGCCCCCATGGCTACACCTTC
>NA|NA|TRBJ1-6|TRBV6-1
CASSDILGRGNSPLHF
TGTGCCAGCAGTGATATCCTGGGGAGGGGTAATTCACCCCTCCACTTT
>NA|NA|TRBJ1-1|TRBV29-1
CSVAAGTSPSTEAFF
TGCAGCGTTGCAGCCGGGACATCTCCCAGCACTGAAGCTTTCTTT
>TRBD1|NA|TRBJ1-2|TRBV29-1
CSVEGGQDYGYTF
TGCAGCGTTGAAGGAGGACAGGACTATGGCTACACCTTC
>NA|once|TRBJ2-3|TRBV9
CASSDARDSTDTQYF
TGTGCCAGCAGCGACGCCAGGGACAGCACAGATACGCAGTATTTT
>NA|few|TRBJ1-5|TRBV4-1
CASSQAEYSNQPQHF
TGCGCCAGCAGCCAAGCAGAGTATAGCAATCAGCCCCAGCATTTT
>NA|NA|TRBJ2-5|TRBV25-1
CASSRRSGETQYF
TGTGCCAGCAGTCGGCGGTCAGGGGAGACCCAGTACTTC
>TRBD1|NA|TRBJ2-3|TRBV29-1
CSVTSGTGVADTQYF
TGCAGCGTTACCTCCGGGACAGGGGTGGCAGATACGCAGTATTTT
>TRBD1|once|TRBJ2-7|TRBV10-3
CAISEHEDRGEQYF
TGTGCCATCAGTGAGCATGAGGACAGGGGCGAGCAGTACTTC
>NA|NA|TRBJ2-5|TRBV5-4
CASSWEETQYF
TGTGCCAGCAGCTGGGAAGAGACCCAGTACTTC
>TRBD2|NA|TRBJ2-3|TRBV10-3
CAILAGGGDTQYF
TGTGCCATTTTAGCGGGGGGTGGAGATACGCAGTATTTT
>TRBD1|NA|TRBJ1-4|TRBV19
CASRPGTGGNEKLFF
TGTGCCAGTAGGCCCGGGACAGGCGGGAATGAAAAACTGTTTTTT
>NA|NA|TRBJ1-2|TRBV4-1
CASSQVLADLNYGYTF
TGCGCCAGCAGCCAAGTTTTGGCAGATCTTAACTATGGCTACACCTTC
>NA|few|TRBJ1-4|TRBV6-1
CASRANRDTNEKLFF
TGTGCCAGCAGGGCAAACAGGGACACTAATGAAAAACTGTTTTTT
>TRBD2|NA|TRBJ2-1|TRBV5-4
CASSFGRASGGNEQFF
TGTGCCAGCAGCTTTGGTAGGGCTAGCGGGGGTAATGAGCAGTTCTTC
>NA|NA|TRBJ2-2|TRBV5-6
CASSLALIGNTGELFF
TGTGCCAGCAGCTTGGCCCTGATAGGGAACACCGGGGAGCTGTTTTTT
>NA|NA|TRBJ1-2|TRBV5-4
CASSSDPYGYTF
TGTGCCAGCAGTTCAGATCCCTATGGCTACACCTTC
>TRBD1|few|TRBJ1-1|TRBV19
CASSGGQSEAFF
TGTGCCAGTAGTGGGGGACAGTCAGAAGCTTTCTTT
>TRBD1|NA|TRBJ1-1|TRBV5-4
CASSSDRGVDTEAFF
TGTGCCAGCAGCTCCGACAGGGGGGTGGACACTGAAGCTTTCTTT
>NA|NA|TRBJ1-3|TRBV30
CAWRVPNRLMGDTIYF
TGTGCCTGGAGAGTACCAAACAGGCTAATGGGTGACACCATATATTTT
>NA|NA|TRBJ1-3|TRBV19
CASSLPWGQVSGNTIYF
TGTGCCAGTAGTCTTCCCTGGGGGCAAGTCTCTGGAAACACCATATATTTT
>TRBD2|NA|TRBJ2-1|TRBV11-1
CASSLRGLAYEQFF
TGTGCCAGCAGCTTACGAGGACTAGCGTATGAGCAGTTCTTC
>NA|few|TRBJ2-1|TRBV11-2
CASSPSSYNEQFF
TGTGCCAGCAGCCCAAGCTCCTACAATGAGCAGTTCTTC
>NA|NA|TRBJ2-7|TRBV19
CASSKRTENEQYF
TGTGCCAGTAGTAAACGGACAGAGAACGAGCAGTACTTC
>TRBD1|NA|TRBJ2-2|TRBV5-6
CASSFGTGNTGELFF
TGTGCCAGCAGCTTCGGGACAGGCAACACCGGGGAGCTGTTTTTT
>TRBD1|NA|TRBJ1-1|TRBV2
CASSDNRGPEAFF
TGTGCCAGCAGTGATAACAGGGGGCCTGAAGCTTTCTTT
>NA|NA|TRBJ2-5|TRBV30
CAWSPRAETQYF
TGTGCCTGGAGCCCCAGGGCCGAGACCCAGTACTTC
>NA|NA|TRBJ1-5|TRBV19
CASSSLGSQPQHF
TGTGCCAGTAGTAGTTTGGGGAGCCAGCCCCAGCATTTT
>NA|once|TRBJ1-5|TRBV15
CATSTPGQGGNQPQHF
TGTGCCACCAGCACACCGGGACAAGGAGGCAATCAGCCCCAGCATTTT
>NA|once|TRBJ1-1|TRBV29-1
CSVVRRGDSEAFF
TGCAGCGTTGTGCGCAGGGGTGACTCTGAAGCTTTCTTT
>NA|few|TRBJ2-2|TRBV6-1
CASSELFWTLPGELFF
TGTGCCAGCAGTGAACTTTTCTGGACGTTGCCCGGGGAGCTGTTTTTT
>NA|NA|TRBJ1-5|TRBV6-1
CASSPSWGNQPQHF
TGTGCCAGCAGTCCAAGCTGGGGGAATCAGCCCCAGCATTTT
>TRBD1|NA|TRBJ2-3|TRBV19
CASSTGQGPDTQYF
TGTGCCAGTAGTACCGGACAGGGACCAGATACGCAGTATTTT
>NA|few|TRBJ1-2|TRBV5-5
CASSPGQNRDYGYTF
TGTGCCAGCAGCCCTGGACAGAATAGGGACTATGGCTACACCTTC
>TRBD1|NA|TRBJ1-5|TRBV18
CASSPQGARDNQPQHF
TGTGCCAGCTCACCACAGGGGGCGCGTGACAATCAGCCCCAGCATTTT
>NA|NA|TRBJ2-2|TRBV27
CASSRHTTGELFF
TGTGCCAGCAGCCGACATACCACCGGGGAGCTGTTTTTT